This T cell receptor (beta chain) emerged from a study of T cells in Graves' hyperthyroidism and ophthalmopathy. This clonotype was recorded many times. As yet, its antigen is unknown. V lost 3 bases to trimming and J lost 7 bases, with 16 bases between them. This CDR3 has 15 amino acids. Per the germline V gene, CDR1 is SGHRS and CDR2 is YFSETQ. RNA transcripts provided the source from which TCR beta CDR3 regions were amplified. HTBI primers were used for first-round RT-PCR of the TCR CDR3. TCRdb independently ran MiXCR on the multiplex PCR reads; one entry per CDR3 protein. Here the sample spans roughly 840,000 distinct CDR3 sequences, about two fifths being singletons. Patients were aged 18 to 65, had disease duration under 2 months, and had newly diagnosed hyperthyroidism. The study's findings and limits: The model foresaw ophthalmopathy a median around 6.8 months prior to onset.

This clonotype was sampled from a man aged 18 to 35 with Graves' hyperthyroidism. The sequencing sample was made of blood. The chain joins TRBV5-1 to TRBJ1-4, with D possibly TRBD1 on 5 matching bases. Here the CDR3 DNA reads TGCGCCAGCAGCTCCGGGACGGAGTCACCTGAAAAACTGTTTTTT. It is translated as CASSSGTESPEKLFF.